This TCR beta chain was recorded in a study of shared clonotypes between healthy human individuals. Per the authors' pipeline: Filtering was not the same, since immunoSEQ gave junction-only sequences without quality scores. Assay: immunoSEQ multiplex PCR; the TCRdb copy retains only in-frame clones and omits some. That table furnishes V, J and clone size, whereas the DNA furnished D and trimming. The data show about 650,000 clones, roughly 95% seen once. The study's findings and limits: It was observed that 5% to 6.5% of naive CD4 clonotypes were shared across several donors.

CDR1 and CDR2 from the germline V gene are SGDLS and YYNGEE. The junction had 6 bases not matched to a gene; V was cut back by 3 bases and J by 2 bases. CDR3 length: 16 amino acids. Naive CD8 cells lacked CD45RO and underwent positive selection for CCR7, leaving out terminally differentiated effector memory CD45RA+ cells. Comment on this clone: Its specificity is not known.

The chain employs TRBV9 and TRBJ2-7, with 12 positions matching TRBD2. Sequenced: naive CD8+ T cells sorted from blood. This clonotype was obtained from a woman in her 30s in good health. The CDR3 nucleotides read TGTGCCAGCAGCGGGTCTAGCGGGAGGGCCGCCTACGAGCAGTACTTC. This sequence encodes CASSGSSGRAAYEQYF. The whole variable domain, remainder taken from reference TRBV9 and TRBJ2-7, is DSGVTQTPKHLITATGQRVTLRCSPRSGDLSVYWYQQSLDQGLQFLIQYYNGEERAKGNILERFSAQQFPDLHSELNLSSLELGDSALYFCASSGSSGRAAYEQYFGPGTRLTVT.